This is a list of T cell receptor beta chains from one sample in a study of T cell responses to AZD1222 COVID-19 vaccine. Sequencing used immunoSEQ multiplex PCR; TCRdb keeps in-frame clones, though not all of them. The sample has some 120,000 clones, around 84% seen once. The sample consisted of peripheral blood, taken on day 0 of AZD1222 vaccination. These receptors were taken from an adult in good health. CDR3s include the opening cysteine and the closing phenylalanine or tryptophan.

J gene: TRBJ1-1
V gene: TRBV27
CDR3 protein: CASSLRAWTEAFF

J gene: TRBJ1-4
V gene: TRBV5-1
CDR3 protein: CASSEGYREVGEKLFF

J gene: TRBJ2-7
V gene: TRBV9
CDR3 protein: CASSVDLAGYEQYF

J gene: TRBJ2-2
V gene: TRBV5-1
CDR3 protein: CASSLLTNTGELFF

J gene: TRBJ2-1
V gene: TRBV9
CDR3 protein: CASSVAGARGNEQFF

J gene: TRBJ1-6
V gene: TRBV9
CDR3 protein: CASSVEGNSPLHF

J gene: TRBJ1-1
V gene: TRBV5-5
CDR3 protein: CASSSGSGATEAFF

J gene: TRBJ2-3
V gene: TRBV7-9
CDR3 protein: CASATGTGGRTDTQYF

J gene: TRBJ1-1
V gene: TRBV12-3/TRBV12-4
CDR3 protein: CASESTSTEAFF

J gene: TRBJ1-2
V gene: TRBV7-9
CDR3 protein: CASSLLQASYGYTF

J gene: TRBJ2-7
V gene: TRBV9
CDR3 protein: CASSVNPGGNYEQYF

J gene: TRBJ1-1
V gene: TRBV10-1
CDR3 protein: CARQPGPMNTEAFF

J gene: TRBJ1-3
V gene: TRBV11-2
CDR3 protein: CASSLTGPNTIYF

J gene: TRBJ2-3
V gene: TRBV7-8
CDR3 protein: CASSPLDRESTDTQYF

J gene: TRBJ2-7
V gene: TRBV19
CDR3 protein: CASSIRPHYEQYF

J gene: TRBJ2-7
V gene: TRBV3-1/TRBV3-2
CDR3 protein: CASSQGRNYEQYF

J gene: TRBJ2-4
V gene: TRBV5-5
CDR3 protein: CASSLTGIRSLAKNIQYF

J gene: TRBJ2-3
V gene: TRBV4-3
CDR3 protein: CASSFPGADTQYF

J gene: TRBJ2-3
V gene: TRBV6-5
CDR3 protein: CASRGTGLVPDTQYF

J gene: TRBJ1-6
V gene: TRBV6-2/TRBV6-3
CDR3 protein: CASSPATELNSPLHF

J gene: TRBJ1-2
V gene: TRBV5-6
CDR3 protein: CASSLGTGGWNGYTF

J gene: TRBJ2-7
V gene: TRBV20-1
CDR3 protein: CSASPKEQYF

J gene: TRBJ1-1
V gene: TRBV18
CDR3 protein: CASSPPSAGDTEAFF

J gene: TRBJ2-5
V gene: TRBV7-9
CDR3 protein: CASSSRGETQYF

J gene: TRBJ2-4
V gene: TRBV5-5
CDR3 protein: CASSLAARLAGENIQYF

J gene: TRBJ2-1
V gene: TRBV5-1
CDR3 protein: CASSLWTGSLHNEQFF

J gene: TRBJ1-6
V gene: TRBV6-2/TRBV6-3
CDR3 protein: CASSYNVGSPLHF

J gene: TRBJ1-6
V gene: TRBV7-8
CDR3 protein: CASSPLTTKDSPLHF

J gene: TRBJ1-2
V gene: TRBV18
CDR3 protein: CASSPRRGLGYTF

J gene: TRBJ1-6
V gene: TRBV5-5
CDR3 protein: CASSLLQDNSPLHF

J gene: TRBJ1-6
V gene: TRBV28
CDR3 protein: CASSLSQGESPLHF

J gene: TRBJ1-4
V gene: TRBV14
CDR3 protein: CASSLGSDYEKLFF

J gene: TRBJ2-4
V gene: TRBV7-8
CDR3 protein: CASSDVLLAKNIQYF

J gene: TRBJ1-6
V gene: TRBV5-1
CDR3 protein: CASSLEGATPFSSSYNSPLHF

J gene: TRBJ2-3
V gene: TRBV7-9
CDR3 protein: CASSLGHRDTDTQYF

J gene: TRBJ2-3
V gene: TRBV3-1/TRBV3-2
CDR3 protein: CASSQGRLPPGPTDTQYF

J gene: TRBJ1-2
V gene: TRBV6-6
CDR3 protein: CASSYDVQARDYGYTF

J gene: TRBJ1-1
V gene: TRBV13
CDR3 protein: CASSPTGGTEAFF

J gene: TRBJ1-1
V gene: TRBV4-3
CDR3 protein: CASSQLGGAGVNTEAFF

J gene: TRBJ2-5
V gene: TRBV4-1
CDR3 protein: CASSQGLAQETQYF

J gene: TRBJ1-1
V gene: TRBV6-5
CDR3 protein: CASSYRNTEAFF

J gene: TRBJ2-7
V gene: TRBV5-1
CDR3 protein: CASSLAAGGYYEQYF